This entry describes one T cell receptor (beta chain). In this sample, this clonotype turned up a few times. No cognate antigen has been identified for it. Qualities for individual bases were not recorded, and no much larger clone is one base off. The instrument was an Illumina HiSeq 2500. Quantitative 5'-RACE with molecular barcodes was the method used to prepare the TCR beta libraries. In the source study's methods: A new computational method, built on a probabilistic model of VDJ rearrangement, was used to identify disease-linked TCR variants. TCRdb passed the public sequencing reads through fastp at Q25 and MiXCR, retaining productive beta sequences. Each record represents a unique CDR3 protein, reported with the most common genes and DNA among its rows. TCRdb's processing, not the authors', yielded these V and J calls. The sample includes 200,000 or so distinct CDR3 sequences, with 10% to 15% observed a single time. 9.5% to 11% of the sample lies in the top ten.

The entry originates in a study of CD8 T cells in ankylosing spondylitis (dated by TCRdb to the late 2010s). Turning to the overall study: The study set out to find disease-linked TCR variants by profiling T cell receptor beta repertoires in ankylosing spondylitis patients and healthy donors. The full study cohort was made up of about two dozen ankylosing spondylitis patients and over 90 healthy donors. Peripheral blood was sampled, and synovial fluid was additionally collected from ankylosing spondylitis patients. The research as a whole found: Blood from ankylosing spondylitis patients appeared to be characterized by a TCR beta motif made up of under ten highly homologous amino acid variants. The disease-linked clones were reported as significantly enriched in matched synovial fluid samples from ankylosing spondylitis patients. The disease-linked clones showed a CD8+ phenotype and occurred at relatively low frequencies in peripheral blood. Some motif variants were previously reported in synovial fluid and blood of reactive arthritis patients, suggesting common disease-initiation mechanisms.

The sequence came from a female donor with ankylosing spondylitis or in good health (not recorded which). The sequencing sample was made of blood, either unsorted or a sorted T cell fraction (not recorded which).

The DNA sequence is as follows: TGCGCCAGCAGCTTGGGACCGGGACAGGTGACTTTGTGGGGGGCCAACGTCCTGACTTTC. The encoded protein is CASSLGPGQVTLWGANVLTF. This chain joins TRBV5-1 to TRBJ2-6; 8 middle bases align to TRBD1. From cysteine to phenylalanine, the CDR3 is 20 amino acids long. The entry retains the CDR3 DNA only, 60 bases that are in frame from base 1. Relative to germline, V is missing 0 bases and J is missing 4 bases, with 15 bases of the junction outside any gene match. CDR1 SGHRS and CDR2 YFSETQ were looked up in the germline V gene.